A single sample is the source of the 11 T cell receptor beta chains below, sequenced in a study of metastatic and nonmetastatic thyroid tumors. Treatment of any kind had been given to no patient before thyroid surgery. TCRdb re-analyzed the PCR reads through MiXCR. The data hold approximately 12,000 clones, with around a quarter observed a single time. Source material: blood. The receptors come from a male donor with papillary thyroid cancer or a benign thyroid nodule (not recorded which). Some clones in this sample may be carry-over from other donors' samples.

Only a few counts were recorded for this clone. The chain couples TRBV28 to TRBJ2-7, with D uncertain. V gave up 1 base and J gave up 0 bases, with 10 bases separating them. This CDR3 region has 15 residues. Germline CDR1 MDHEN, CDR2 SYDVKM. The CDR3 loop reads CASSLFTPDSYEQYF. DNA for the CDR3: TGTGCCAGCAGTTTATTTACACCTGACTCCTACGAGCAGTACTTC.

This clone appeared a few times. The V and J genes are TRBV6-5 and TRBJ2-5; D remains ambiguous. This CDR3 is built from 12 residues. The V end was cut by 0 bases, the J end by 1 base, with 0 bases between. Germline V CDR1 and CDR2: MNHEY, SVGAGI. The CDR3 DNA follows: TGTGCCAGCAGTTACTCCCAAGAGACCCAGTACTTC. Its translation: CASSYSQETQYF.

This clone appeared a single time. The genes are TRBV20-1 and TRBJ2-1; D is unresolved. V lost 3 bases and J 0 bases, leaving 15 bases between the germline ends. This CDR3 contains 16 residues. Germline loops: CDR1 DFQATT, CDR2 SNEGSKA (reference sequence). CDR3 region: CSASSHFLSSYNEQFF. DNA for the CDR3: TGCAGTGCTAGTAGTCATTTCTTGAGCTCCTACAATGAGCAGTTCTTC.

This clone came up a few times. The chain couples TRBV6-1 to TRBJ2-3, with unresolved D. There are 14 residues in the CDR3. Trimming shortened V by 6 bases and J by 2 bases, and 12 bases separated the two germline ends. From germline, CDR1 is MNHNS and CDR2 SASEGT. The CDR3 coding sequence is TGTGCCAGCAGCCTTCAGAGCCACACAGATACGCAGTATTTT. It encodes CASSLQSHTDTQYF.

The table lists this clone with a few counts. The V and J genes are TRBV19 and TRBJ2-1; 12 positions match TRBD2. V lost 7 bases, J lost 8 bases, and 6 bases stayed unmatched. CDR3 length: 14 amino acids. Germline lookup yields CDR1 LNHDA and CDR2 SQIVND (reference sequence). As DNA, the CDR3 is TGTGCCAGTACCACGACTAGCGGGAGCTATGAGCAGTTCTTC. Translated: CASTTTSGSYEQFF.

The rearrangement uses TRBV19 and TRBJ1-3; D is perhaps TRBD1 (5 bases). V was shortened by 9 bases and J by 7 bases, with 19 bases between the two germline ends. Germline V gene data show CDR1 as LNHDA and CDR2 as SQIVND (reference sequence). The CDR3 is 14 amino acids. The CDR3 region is CASHPGGGGNTIYF. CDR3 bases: TGTGCCAGCCACCCTGGGGGGGGTGGTAACACCATATATTTT.

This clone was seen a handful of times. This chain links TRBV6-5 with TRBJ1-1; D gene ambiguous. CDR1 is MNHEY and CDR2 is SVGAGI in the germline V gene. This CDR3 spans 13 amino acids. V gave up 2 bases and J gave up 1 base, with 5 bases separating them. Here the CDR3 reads CASSYDGNTEAFF. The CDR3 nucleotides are TGTGCCAGCAGTTACGACGGGAACACTGAAGCTTTCTTT.

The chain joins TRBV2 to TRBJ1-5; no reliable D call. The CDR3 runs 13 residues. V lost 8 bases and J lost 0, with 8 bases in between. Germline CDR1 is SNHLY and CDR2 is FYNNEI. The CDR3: CASRWDSNQPQHF. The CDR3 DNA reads TGTGCCAGCCGGTGGGATAGCAATCAGCCCCAGCATTTT. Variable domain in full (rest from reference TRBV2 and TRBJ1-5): EPEVTQTPSHQVTQMGQEVILRCVPISNHLYFYWYRQILGQKVEFLVSFYNNEISEKSEIFDDQFSVERPDGSNFTLKIRSTKLEDSAMYFCASRWDSNQPQHFGDGTRLSIL.

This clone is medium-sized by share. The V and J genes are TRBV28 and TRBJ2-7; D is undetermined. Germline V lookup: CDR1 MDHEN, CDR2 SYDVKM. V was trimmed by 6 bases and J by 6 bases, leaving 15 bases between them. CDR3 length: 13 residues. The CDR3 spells CASSSGNTPEQYF. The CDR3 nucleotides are TGTGCCAGCAGCTCAGGAAACACTCCCGAGCAGTACTTC.

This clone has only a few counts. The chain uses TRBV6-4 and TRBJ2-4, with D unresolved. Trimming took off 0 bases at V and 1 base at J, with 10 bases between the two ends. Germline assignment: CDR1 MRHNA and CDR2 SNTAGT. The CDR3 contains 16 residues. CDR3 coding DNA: TGTGCCAGCAGTGACTCGCGGCTTGATGCCAAAAACATTCAGTACTTC. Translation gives CASSDSRLDAKNIQYF.

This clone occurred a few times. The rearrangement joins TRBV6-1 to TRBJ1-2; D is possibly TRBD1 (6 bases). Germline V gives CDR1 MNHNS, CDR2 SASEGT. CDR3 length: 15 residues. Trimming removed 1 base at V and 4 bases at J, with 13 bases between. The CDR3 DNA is TGTGCCAGCAGTGAAGTTTCAAAGGGGGTCTATGGCTACACCTTC. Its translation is CASSEVSKGVYGYTF.